These 7 T cell receptor beta chains originate from one sample sequenced in a study of shared clonotypes between healthy human individuals. The assay was immunoSEQ multiplex PCR, and TCRdb's table has in-frame clones only and misses some. Here the sample spans about 1.1 million clones, around 82% being singletons. The sample comprised memory CD4+ T cells from PBMCs. Subset meaning: CD45RA-negative fraction. Receptors originate from a young man in good health. Some clones in this sample may be carry-over from other donors' samples.

J is TRBJ1-6 and V is TRBV11-2; maybe TRBD1 (6 bases). This CDR3 region has 15 residues. Germline CDR1 and CDR2: SGHAT and FQNNGV. V was trimmed by 3 bases and J by 7 bases, leaving 13 bases between them. Written as DNA, the CDR3 is TGTGCCAGCAGCTTCGCACAGGGATTGAATTCACCCCTCCACTTT. It translates to CASSFAQGLNSPLHF.

The V call is TRBV5-1, the J call TRBJ2-7; a possible D gene is TRBD1 (6 bases). Per germline, CDR1 SGHRS and CDR2 YFSETQ. The V end lost 6 bases, the J end lost 5 bases, and 24 bases lay between the germline ends. The CDR3 runs 16 residues. CDR3 nucleotide sequence: TGCGCCAGCATCCGGGGTGGGGTAGGGGGAGAGAACGAGCAGTACTTC. Encoded protein: CASIRGGVGGENEQYF. Supplemented by reference TRBV5-1 and TRBJ2-7, the full variable domain reads KAGVTQTPRYLIKTRGQQVTLSCSPISGHRSVSWYQQTPGQGLQFLFEYFSETQRNKGNFPGRFSGRQFSNSRSEMNVSTLELGDSALYLCASIRGGVGGENEQYFGPGTRLTVT.

CDR3 nucleotide sequence: TGTGCCAGCAGCGTAGTAGGGGAAATCTACACTGAAGCTTTCTTT. It is translated as CASSVVGEIYTEAFF. The V call is TRBV9, the J call TRBJ1-1; TRBD1 might be the D (5 bases). V gave up 0 bases and J gave up 3 bases, with 12 bases separating them. CDR3 length: 15 residues. Germline V gives CDR1 SGDLS, CDR2 YYNGEE.

The chain employs TRBV30 and TRBJ1-6, with TRBD1 as a possible D gene (5 bases). Per the germline V gene, CDR1 is GTSNPN and CDR2 is SVGIG (reference sequence). Trimming shortened V by 8 bases and J by 5 bases, and 13 bases separated the two germline ends. The CDR3 sequence is 13 residues long. The CDR3 loop is CASGTANNSPLHF. DNA for the CDR3: TGTGCCAGCGGGACGGCGAATAATTCACCCCTCCACTTT.

This clone was observed once. The rearrangement uses TRBV4-2 and TRBJ2-6, with TRBD1 matching 8 bases. The germline V gene encodes CDR1 LGHNA and CDR2 YNFKEQ. The J segment lost 2 bases and the V segment lost 5 bases, leaving 5 bases of the junction unmatched. This CDR3 has 16 residues. Here the CDR3 DNA reads TGTGCCAGCAGCGGACAGGGACGTGCTGGGGCCAACGTCCTGACTTTC. Translation: CASSGQGRAGANVLTF.

The genes are TRBV5-1 and TRBJ2-7, with TRBD2 matching 7 bases. V was clipped by 5 bases and J by 2 bases; unmatched bases: 10. The CDR3 sequence is 15 residues long. Germline CDR1 and CDR2: SGHRS and YFSETQ. This chain's CDR3 is CASSSRAGVAYEQYF. The CDR3 coding sequence is TGCGCCAGCAGTTCTCGGGCGGGAGTCGCCTACGAGCAGTACTTC.

The V gene is TRBV28, the J gene TRBJ1-2; no clear D gene. V lost 4 bases and J lost 4, with 13 bases in between. Germline lookup yields CDR1 MDHEN and CDR2 SYDVKM. CDR3 size: 14 residues. The CDR3 region is CASSSRTVSYGYTF. DNA of the CDR3: TGTGCCAGCAGTTCCCGGACGGTCAGCTATGGCTACACCTTC.